A single sample is the source of the 13 T cell receptor beta chains below, sequenced in a study of STAT5B mutations in CD4+ large granular lymphocyte leukemia. The protocol was immunoSEQ multiplex PCR, while the TCRdb copy is restricted to in-frame clones and leaves out a portion. The sample carries some 35,000 clones, 88% recorded once. What was sequenced was CD4+ T cells from blood buffy coats. These receptors were obtained from a human donor in good health.

The chain combines TRBV7-8 with TRBJ1-6, with a weak D call TRBD1 (5 bases). This CDR3 comprises 15 residues. Germline V gene lookup returns CDR1 SGHVS and CDR2 FQNEAQ. Trimming stripped 7 bases from V and 3 bases from J, with 13 bases between. The CDR3 reads CASNEPGDYNSPLHF. DNA for the CDR3: TGTGCCAGCAACGAACCGGGGGACTATAATTCACCCCTCCACTTT.

This clone occurred a few times. This chain uses TRBV7-9 with TRBJ2-7; unclear D gene. Germline V lookup: CDR1 SEHNR, CDR2 FQNEAQ (reference sequence). Trimming removed 0 bases from V and 3 bases from J, with 9 bases in between. The CDR3 extends over 14 amino acids. Here the CDR3 reads CASSLAWSDYEQYF. The CDR3 DNA sequence: TGTGCCAGCAGCTTAGCTTGGTCAGACTACGAGCAGTACTTC.

The V and J genes are TRBV6-6 and TRBJ1-1; D gene ambiguous. CDR1 is MNHNY and CDR2 is SVGAGI in the germline V gene (reference sequence). CDR3 length equals 14 residues. The V and J ends lost 6 bases and 0 bases respectively, with 11 bases between them. The CDR3 loop reads CASSASGMNTEAFF. For the CDR3, the DNA is TGTGCCAGCAGCGCGTCGGGGATGAACACTGAAGCTTTCTTT.

The chain employs TRBV5-6 and TRBJ2-7; D ambiguous. Germline CDR1 and CDR2: SGHDT and YYEEEE. The V and J ends lost 4 bases and 0 bases respectively, with 2 bases between them. The CDR3 has 11 amino acids. CDR3: CASSPSYEQYF. In DNA, the CDR3 is TGTGCCAGCAGCCCCTCCTACGAGCAGTACTTC.

This clone was seen a handful of times. J is TRBJ2-2 and V is TRBV4-2; 8 bases map to TRBD1. CDR3 length: 15 residues. Germline-derived CDR1 and CDR2 are LGHNA and YNFKEQ. The V segment lost 8 bases and the J segment 1 base; nucleotides outside the gene matches: 6. The CDR3 region is CASGTGGWNTGELFF. DNA for the CDR3: TGTGCCAGCGGGACAGGCGGGTGGAACACCGGGGAGCTGTTTTTT.

The rearrangement uses TRBV6-5 and TRBJ2-5; TRBD1 is a possible D gene (5 bases). The J call is uncertain, as TRBJ2-7 better fits the DNA end. CDR1 is MNHEY, CDR2 SVGAGI, per germline. The CDR3 loop spans 15 amino acids. The CDR3 region has the DNA TGTGCCAGCAGTTACTCGAACAGGAGTCCAGGCGAGCAGTACTTC. Its protein is CASSYSNRSPGEQYF.

The chain couples TRBV29-1 to TRBJ1-2; D unclear. This CDR3 contains 14 residues. The V end lost 5 bases, the J end lost 5 bases, and 18 bases lay between the germline ends. Germline assignment: CDR1 SQVTM and CDR2 ANQGSEA. The CDR3 spells CSVLSPRESYGYTF. Written as DNA, the CDR3 is TGCAGCGTTCTATCCCCGAGGGAATCTTATGGCTACACCTTC.

This chain uses TRBV18 with TRBJ2-7; perhaps D is TRBD1 or TRBD2 (5 bases each). The germline V gene encodes CDR1 KGHSH and CDR2 LQKENI. V lost 4 bases to trimming and J lost 4 bases, with 8 bases between them. The CDR3 runs 12 residues. The CDR3 nucleotides are TGTGCCAGCTCACTTGGGACGTACGAGCAGTACTTC. Encoded protein: CASSLGTYEQYF.

The J gene is TRBJ1-1, the V gene TRBV6-1, with D possibly matching TRBD1 (6 bases). The CDR3 contains 15 residues. Trimming took off 5 bases at V and 2 bases at J, with 15 bases between the two ends. Germline lookup yields CDR1 MNHNS and CDR2 SASEGT. The chain's CDR3 is CASSLGGALNTEAFF. For the CDR3, the DNA is TGTGCCAGCAGTCTTGGGGGGGCGTTAAACACTGAAGCTTTCTTT.

This chain uses TRBV7-2 with TRBJ2-1; TRBD2 aligns across 8 bases. V lost 5 bases, J lost 2 bases, and 5 bases stayed unmatched. The V gene's germline CDR1 is SGHTA and CDR2 FQGNSA. The length of the CDR3 is 15 residues. CDR3 in DNA: TGTGCCAGCAGCCAAACTAGCGGAACCTACAATGAGCAGTTCTTC. This gives the protein CASSQTSGTYNEQFF.

This sequence joins TRBV6-5 and TRBJ1-3; TRBD1 matches at 8 bases. The CDR3 is 15 residues long. Germline V lookup: CDR1 MNHEY, CDR2 SVGAGI. V shed 2 bases and J 0 bases; nucleotides not matched to a gene: 0. The CDR3 spells CASSYDRGSGNTIYF. CDR3 bases: TGTGCCAGCAGTTACGACAGGGGCTCTGGAAACACCATATATTTT.

V is TRBV19 and J is TRBJ1-1, with D possibly being TRBD1 (5 bases). Trimming shortened V by 9 bases and J by 1 base, and 15 bases separated the two germline ends. CDR3 length equals 14 residues. Germline CDR1 LNHDA, CDR2 SQIVND (reference sequence). In DNA form, the CDR3 reads TGTGCCAGCCTGTTGGAGGGGCCGAACACTGAAGCTTTCTTT. Protein sequence: CASLLEGPNTEAFF.

The V call is TRBV10-3, the J call TRBJ1-2, with a weak D call TRBD1 (6 bases). The V end lost 0 bases, the J end lost 4 bases, and 12 bases lay between the germline ends. The CDR3 length is 15 residues. Germline assignment: CDR1 ENHRY and CDR2 SYGVKD. This chain's CDR3 is CAISESAGAGYGYTF. CDR3 bases: TGTGCCATCAGTGAGTCGGCGGGGGCGGGCTATGGCTACACCTTC.